Following are 3 T cell receptor beta chains from one sample sequenced in a study of T-cell reconstitution after alpha-beta-depleted transplantation in children (dated by TCRdb to 2016 to 2018). Libraries were made using PCR. The instrument given in TCRdb is Illumina HiSeq 2500. TCR library preparation used molecular barcoding, with unique molecular identifiers applied to normalize quantification of the TCRbeta repertoire. TCRdb reanalyzed the raw reads on its own, using fastp at Q25 for trimming and MiXCR for clone calling, and kept in-frame beta chains. Each record represents a unique CDR3 protein, reported with the most common genes and DNA among its rows. The sample profile shows hundreds of thousands of distinct CDR3 sequences; around 15% of them were found once. The ten largest account for around 41% of the sample. The treatment or condition label corresponds to: allogeneic hematopoietic cell transplantation with graft depleted of TCRalphabeta T cells and CD19 B cells.

Sequencing was performed on PBMCs, mostly from graft donor cells, taken 360 days after TCRalphabeta/CD19-depleted stem cell transplant. The receptor source for this set is a male patient between 2 and 10 years old who had a stem cell transplant for acute lymphoblastic leukemia, so the T cells may come from the graft donor.

This clonotype was picked up a small number of times. The chain carries TRBV10-3 and TRBJ2-5; TRBD2 might be the D (6 bases). CDR1 and CDR2 from the germline V gene are ENHRY and SYGVKD. V was pared by 2 bases and J by 1 base, with 8 bases between. The CDR3 totals 14 residues. The CDR3 here is CAISEGGFQETQYF. The CDR3, as DNA: TGTGCCATCAGTGAGGGGGGGTTCCAAGAGACCCAGTACTTC.

The chain links TRBV9 to TRBJ2-2; no clear D gene. V lost 0 bases, J lost 6 bases, and 9 bases lay in between. CDR3 length: 14 residues. CDR1 is SGDLS and CDR2 is YYNGEE in the germline V gene. As DNA, the CDR3 is TGTGCCAGCAGCGTAGTTGGCACGGCCGGGGAGCTGTTTTTT. It is translated as CASSVVGTAGELFF.

This clonotype occurred a few times. This chain connects TRBV4-1 to TRBJ2-5, with D unresolved. The CDR3 loop spans 13 amino acids. Germline loops: CDR1 MGHRA, CDR2 YSYEKL. The V gene lost 1 base and the J gene lost 3 bases, with 6 bases spanning the gap. In DNA, the CDR3 is TGCGCCAGCAGCCAAGTCCATAAAGAGACCCAGTACTTC. It yields the protein CASSQVHKETQYF.